What follows describes a single TCR beta chain. Its antigen is undetermined. The entry originates in a study of T cell responses to AZD1222 COVID-19 vaccine. TCRdb's copy holds only in-frame clones and misses some; the assay was immunoSEQ multiplex PCR. The profile covers 120,000 or so clones, with around 90% appearing a single time and roughly 7.4% taken by the ten largest. The germline V and J ends were trimmed by 1 base and 4 bases, with 13 bases remaining between them. This CDR3 has 15 amino acids. Per the germline V gene, CDR1 is SEHNR and CDR2 is FQNEAQ (reference sequence). Study-wide results and limits: Increases in Spike-specific TCR breadth and depth were seen after two AZD1222 doses. The sample set comprised mostly white British donors with more females, and clonal diversity was possibly underestimated. In the spike-specific TCR repertoire, nearly half reportedly target unmutated variant regions.

The sample here was peripheral blood, taken on day 0 of AZD1222 vaccination. J is TRBJ2-5 and V is TRBV7-9; D might be TRBD1 or TRBD2, each matching 5 bases. This receptor was taken from an adult in good health. The CDR3 DNA follows: TGTGCCAGCAGCTTAGGTGGTGGGGGAGTAGAGACCCAGTACTTC. Encoded protein: CASSLGGGGVETQYF.